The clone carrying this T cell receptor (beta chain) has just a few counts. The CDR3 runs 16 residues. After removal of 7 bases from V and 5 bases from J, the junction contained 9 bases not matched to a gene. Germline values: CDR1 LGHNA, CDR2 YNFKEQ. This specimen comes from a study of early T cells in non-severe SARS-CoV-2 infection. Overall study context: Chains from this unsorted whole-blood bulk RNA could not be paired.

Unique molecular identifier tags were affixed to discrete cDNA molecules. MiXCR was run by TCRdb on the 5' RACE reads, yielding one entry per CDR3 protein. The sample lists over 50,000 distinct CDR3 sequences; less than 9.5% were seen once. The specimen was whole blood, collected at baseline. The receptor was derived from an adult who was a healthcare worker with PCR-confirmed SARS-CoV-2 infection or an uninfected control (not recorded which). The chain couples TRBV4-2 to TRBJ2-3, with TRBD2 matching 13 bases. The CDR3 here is CASTLGLAGAGDTQYF. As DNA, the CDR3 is TGTGCCAGCACCCTCGGACTAGCGGGAGCCGGAGATACGCAGTATTTT.